Listed below are T cell receptor beta chains from one sample, sequenced in a study of T cell responses to AZD1222 COVID-19 vaccine. The repertoire was sequenced with immunoSEQ multiplex PCR; TCRdb's copy has only in-frame clones and lacks some. The table shows some 31,000 clones, with approximately 80% occurring only once. Specimen: peripheral blood, collected 28 days after the second AZD1222 dose. The receptors here all came from an adult who received the AZD1222 COVID-19 vaccine. The CDR3 runs from the conserved cysteine through the conserved F or W. The D gene is left open where the match is weak. Size is stated for part of the rows, as once, few or many counts, or as a class when the clone is expanded.

>NA|TRBV4-1|NA|TRBJ2-7
CASSQGGSYYEQYF
TGCGCCAGCAGCCAAGGAGGCAGCTACTACGAGCAGTACTTC
>NA|TRBV3-1/TRBV3-2|NA|TRBJ1-3
CASSQDRRAGRNTIYF
TGTGCCAGCAGCCAAGACCGACGAGCCGGGAGAAACACCATATATTTT
>NA|TRBV3-1/TRBV3-2|NA|TRBJ1-2
CASSQHRAPGGYTF
TGTGCCAGCAGCCAACACCGGGCCCCAGGGGGCTACACCTTC
>few|TRBV7-6|NA|TRBJ2-2
CASSFRQGFTGELFF
TGTGCCAGCAGCTTCAGGCAGGGGTTCACCGGGGAGCTGTTTTTT
>NA|TRBV28|NA|TRBJ1-6
CASSFEDSPLHF
TGTGCCAGCAGTTTTGAGGATTCACCCCTCCACTTT
>NA|TRBV16|NA|TRBJ1-5
CASSQGRSNQPQHF
TGTGCCAGCAGCCAAGGGCGTAGCAATCAGCCCCAGCATTTT
>NA|TRBV2|NA|TRBJ1-6
CASSEEWNSPLHF
TGTGCCAGCAGTGAAGAGTGGAATTCACCCCTCCACTTT
>NA|TRBV6-6|TRBD1|TRBJ1-1
CASRTGQGENEAFF
TGTGCCAGCAGGACCGGACAGGGAGAAAATGAAGCTTTCTTT
>NA|TRBV9|NA|TRBJ2-1
CASSPRQLVNNEQFF
TGTGCCAGCAGCCCTAGGCAGTTGGTCAACAATGAGCAGTTCTTC
>NA|TRBV6-2/TRBV6-3|TRBD1|TRBJ1-1
CASSQNLQQGAEAFF
TGTGCCAGCAGTCAAAATCTTCAACAGGGGGCTGAAGCTTTCTTT
>NA|TRBV21-1|NA|TRBJ1-5
CASSKAGGPGQPQHF
TGTGCCAGCAGTAAAGCAGGGGGCCCGGGTCAGCCCCAGCATTTT
>NA|TRBV5-1|TRBD2|TRBJ2-2
CASSRTSGGATGELFF
TGCGCCAGCAGCCGCACTAGCGGGGGGGCTACCGGGGAGCTGTTTTTT
>NA|TRBV7-2|NA|TRBJ2-2
CASSFYTNTGELFF
TGTGCCAGCAGCTTTTACACAAACACCGGGGAGCTGTTTTTT
>NA|TRBV3-1/TRBV3-2|NA|TRBJ1-1
CASSHRRMAEAFF
TGTGCCAGCAGCCACCGACGTATGGCTGAAGCTTTCTTT
>NA|TRBV2|NA|TRBJ2-1
CASSQSNYNEQFF
TGTGCCAGCAGTCAAAGCAATTACAATGAGCAGTTCTTC
>once|TRBV6-5|NA|TRBJ1-2
CASSQRDIYGYTF
TGTGCCAGCAGCCAAAGGGACATTTATGGCTACACCTTC
>NA|TRBV6-6|NA|TRBJ1-2
CASSPLTGSGAARGRYGYTF
TGTGCCAGCAGCCCCCTTACAGGATCGGGTGCGGCGAGGGGACGCTATGGCTACACCTTC
>NA|TRBV5-1|NA|TRBJ2-5
CASSLKEETQYF
TGCGCCAGCAGCTTAAAAGAAGAGACCCAGTACTTC
>NA|TRBV5-5|TRBD1|TRBJ1-2
CASSLGGTGGGGYTF
TGTGCCAGCAGCTTGGGTGGGACAGGGGGTGGTGGCTACACCTTC
>few|TRBV7-7|TRBD2|TRBJ2-1
CASSLAGMSSYNEQFF
TGTGCTAGCAGCTTAGCGGGGATGAGCTCCTACAATGAGCAGTTCTTC
>NA|TRBV5-5|NA|TRBJ1-4
CASSLGGRGDYEKLFF
TGTGCCAGCAGCTTGGGGGGTCGGGGAGATTATGAAAAACTGTTTTTT
>NA|TRBV3-1/TRBV3-2|NA|TRBJ1-2
CASSQVNRQSTNYGYTF
TGTGCCAGCAGCCAAGTCAACAGACAGAGCACTAACTATGGCTACACCTTC
>NA|TRBV5-6|NA|TRBJ1-4
CASSYRMINEKLFF
TGTGCCAGCAGCTACAGGATGATTAATGAAAAACTGTTTTTT
>NA|TRBV7-6|NA|TRBJ2-1
CASSLVGNEQFF
TGTGCCAGCAGCTTAGTCGGGAATGAGCAGTTCTTC
>NA|TRBV7-9|NA|TRBJ1-4
CASSQGEGEKLFF
TGTGCCAGCAGTCAAGGGGAAGGTGAAAAACTGTTTTTT
>once|TRBV2|TRBD1|TRBJ2-2
CASSRQGSGTGELFF
TGTGCCAGCAGTCGACAGGGTTCGGGCACCGGGGAGCTGTTTTTT
>NA|TRBV7-9|NA|TRBJ1-5
CASSLTVDQPQHF
TGTGCCAGCAGCTTAACAGTAGATCAGCCCCAGCATTTT
>NA|TRBV28|TRBD1|TRBJ1-6
CASSLAGTGIGTLHF
TGTGCCAGCAGTTTAGCCGGGACAGGGATTGGGACCCTCCACTTT
>NA|TRBV18|NA|TRBJ2-5
CASSRGTKETQYF
TGTGCCAGCTCACGGGGCACGAAGGAGACCCAGTACTTC
>NA|TRBV6-5|NA|TRBJ1-2
CASSPGRNYGYTF
TGTGCCAGCAGTCCCGGACGGAACTATGGCTACACCTTC
>NA|TRBV29-1|NA|TRBJ2-3
CSVSFSAGKVADTQYF
TGCAGCGTTTCTTTCTCGGCAGGGAAGGTGGCAGATACGCAGTATTTT
>NA|TRBV7-2|TRBD1|TRBJ1-1
CASSSQGAGFNTEAFF
TGTGCCAGCAGCTCGCAGGGGGCCGGGTTCAACACTGAAGCTTTCTTT
>NA|TRBV6-5|TRBD1|TRBJ1-2
CASSYQDRDGYTF
TGTGCCAGCAGTTACCAGGACAGGGATGGCTACACCTTC
>NA|TRBV7-2|NA|TRBJ1-6
CASSPLTRRVGSPLHF
TGTGCCAGCAGCCCTTTGACGAGGCGGGTTGGTTCACCCCTCCACTTT
>NA|TRBV2|NA|TRBJ2-5
CASSERRAQETQYF
TGTGCCAGCAGTGAACGGAGGGCGCAAGAGACCCAGTACTTC
>NA|TRBV11-2|NA|TRBJ1-5
CASSLDLSNQPQHF
TGTGCCAGCAGCTTAGATCTGAGCAATCAGCCCCAGCATTTT
>few|TRBV5-1|TRBD1|TRBJ2-2
CASSWTGGTGELFF
TGCGCCAGCAGCTGGACAGGGGGCACCGGGGAGCTGTTTTTT
>few|TRBV12-3/TRBV12-4|TRBD1|TRBJ2-3
CASRPTGTDTQYF
TGTGCCAGCAGGCCGACAGGGACAGATACGCAGTATTTT
>few|TRBV5-1|NA|TRBJ1-2
CASSLDSSTGGYTF
TGCGCCAGCAGCTTGGACAGTTCAACGGGGGGCTACACCTTC
>NA|TRBV6-5|NA|TRBJ2-3
CASSYTDRFAQYF
TGTGCCAGCAGTTACACAGACAGATTCGCGCAGTATTTT
>NA|TRBV7-9|NA|TRBJ1-5
CASSLGGYSNQPQHF
TGTGCCAGCAGCTTAGGGGGTTATAGCAATCAGCCCCAGCATTTT
>NA|TRBV14|NA|TRBJ2-2
CASSQNRNTGELFF
TGTGCCAGCAGCCAAAACAGAAACACCGGGGAGCTGTTTTTT
>NA|TRBV27|TRBD2|TRBJ2-5
CASSRSGGGPETQYF
TGTGCCAGCAGCAGGAGCGGGGGAGGGCCAGAGACCCAGTACTTC
>NA|TRBV5-1|NA|TRBJ2-7
CASSLHRSYEQYF
TGCGCCAGCAGCTTACACCGATCCTACGAGCAGTACTTC
>NA|TRBV5-1|TRBD1|TRBJ1-1
CASRAGQGNEAFF
TGCGCCAGCAGGGCTGGACAGGGGAATGAAGCTTTCTTT
>NA|TRBV19|TRBD1|TRBJ1-2
CASSVRQGNGYTF
TGTGCCAGTAGTGTCCGACAGGGGAATGGCTACACCTTC
>few|TRBV27|TRBD1|TRBJ1-5
CASSPAGDRADQPQHF
TGTGCCAGCAGTCCCGCAGGGGACAGGGCGGATCAGCCCCAGCATTTT
>NA|TRBV30|NA|TRBJ2-2
CAWNSGLSNTGELFF
TGTGCCTGGAACAGCGGGTTATCGAACACCGGGGAGCTGTTTTTT
>NA|TRBV7-9|NA|TRBJ2-1
CASSLEPGAYNEQFF
TGTGCCAGCAGCTTAGAACCAGGAGCGTACAATGAGCAGTTCTTC
>NA|TRBV5-6|NA|TRBJ1-1
CASSRGPSEAFF
TGTGCCAGCAGTCGGGGCCCCTCGGAGGCTTTCTTT
>NA|TRBV9|TRBD2|TRBJ2-1
CASSVAGTSFPNEQFF
TGTGCCAGCAGCGTAGCCGGGACTAGCTTCCCAAATGAGCAGTTCTTC
>NA|TRBV10-3|TRBD2|TRBJ2-5
CAISGSTSGEETQYF
TGTGCCATCAGTGGTTCGACTAGCGGAGAAGAGACCCAGTACTTC
>few|TRBV28|NA|TRBJ1-1
CASSGTVNTEAFF
TGTGCCAGTTCCGGGACGGTGAACACTGAAGCTTTCTTT
>NA|TRBV19|NA|TRBJ2-3
CASAFNTGKVDTQYF
TGTGCCAGTGCATTCAATACAGGGAAAGTGGATACGCAGTATTTT